Sequencing of this T cell receptor (beta chain) was carried out in a study of CD8+ T cells in alopecia areata. There are 16 residues in the CDR3. Germline V gene data show CDR1 as SGHNT and CDR2 as YENEEA. V was trimmed by 4 bases and J by 4 bases, leaving 20 bases between them. Whole-study findings and limits: Scalp clonality and expanded CD8+ clones among the top 100 fell significantly with tofacitinib. Researchers say the link of baseline CD8+ expansion to response remains uncertain, with one nonresponder.

Concerning this clone: Its antigen is not identified.

Isolated RNA was reverse transcribed into cDNA used as the sequencing template. Libraries were prepared by immunoSEQ multiplex PCR; TCRdb keeps only in-frame clonotypes and omits some of them. The top ten hold 17% of the sample, which has tens of thousands of clones, around three quarters seen once. Treatment in this sample: oral pan-JAK inhibitor, 5-10 mg twice daily. Researchers picked out CD4+ and CD8+ T cells from PBMCs by sorting. The specimen was CD8+ T cells sorted from blood, collected around week 42, from a patient treated with tofacitinib. This clonotype was sampled from a human donor with alopecia areata. V usage is TRBV11-3 and J usage is TRBJ2-7; tentatively, D is TRBD1 or TRBD2 (5 bases each). The CDR3 coding sequence is TGTGCCAGCAGCTCTCCAATCGGGACGGAGAAGTACGAGCAGTACTTC. The encoded protein is CASSSPIGTEKYEQYF.